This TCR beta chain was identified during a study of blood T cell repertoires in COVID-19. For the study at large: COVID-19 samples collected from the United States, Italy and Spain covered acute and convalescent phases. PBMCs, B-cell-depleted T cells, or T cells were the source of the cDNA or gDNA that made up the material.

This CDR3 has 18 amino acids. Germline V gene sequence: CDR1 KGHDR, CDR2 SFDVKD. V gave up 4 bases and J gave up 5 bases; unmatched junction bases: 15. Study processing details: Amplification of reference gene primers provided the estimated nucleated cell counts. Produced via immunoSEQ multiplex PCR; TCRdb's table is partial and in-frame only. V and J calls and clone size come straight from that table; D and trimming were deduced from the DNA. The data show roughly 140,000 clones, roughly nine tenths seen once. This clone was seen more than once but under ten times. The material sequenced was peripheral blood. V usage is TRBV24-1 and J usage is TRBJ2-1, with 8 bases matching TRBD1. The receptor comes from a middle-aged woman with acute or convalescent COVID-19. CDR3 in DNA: TGTGCCACCAGTGACCCGGCTCCCGGGACAGGTTTCGACAATGAGCAGTTCTTC. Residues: CATSDPAPGTGFDNEQFF.